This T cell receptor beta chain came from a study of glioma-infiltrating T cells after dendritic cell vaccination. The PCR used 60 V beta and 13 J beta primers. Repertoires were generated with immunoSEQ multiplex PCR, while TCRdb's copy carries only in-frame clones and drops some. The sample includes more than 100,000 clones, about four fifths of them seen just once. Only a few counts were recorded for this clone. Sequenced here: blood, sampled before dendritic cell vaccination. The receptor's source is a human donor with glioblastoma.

Written as DNA, the CDR3 is TGTGCCAGCAGTTGGACAGGGGTAGGGAAACTGTTTTTT. It translates to CASSWTGVGKLFF. The chain employs TRBV6-6 and TRBJ1-4; TRBD1 aligns across 9 bases. CDR3 size: 13 residues. The germline V gene encodes CDR1 MNHNY and CDR2 SVGAGI (reference sequence). V shed 4 bases, J shed 11 bases, and the junction held 5 bases outside the gene matches.